The rows below give T cell receptor beta chains drawn from one sample of a study of T cell changes during pregnancy in multiple sclerosis. Assay: immunoSEQ multiplex PCR; the TCRdb copy retains only in-frame clones and omits some. This sample has more than 55,000 clones, with approximately 94% found just once. Sequenced here: CD8+ T cells from peripheral blood mononuclear cells, sampled in the third trimester of pregnancy. The receptors were gathered from a female donor with multiple sclerosis, enrolled in a pregnancy study. Each CDR3 is given with its conserved first and last residue. D genes are given only for firm matches. The size entry is marked missing in some rows and otherwise reads once, few, many or a size class.

clone size,J gene,V gene,D gene,CDR3 DNA,CDR3 protein
.,TRBJ2-7,TRBV27,TRBD1,TGTGCCAGCAGTTTCGGGACAGGGGTCTACGAGCAGTACTTC,CASSFGTGVYEQYF
.,TRBJ2-1,TRBV7-9,.,TGTGCCAGCAGCTCGGACTTTCACAATGAGCAGTTCTTC,CASSSDFHNEQFF
.,TRBJ1-1,TRBV19,.,TGTGCCAGTACCACGGGGGGTTTCTCTGAAGCTTTCTTT,CASTTGGFSEAFF
.,TRBJ2-7,TRBV7-9,TRBD2,TGTGCCAGCAGCTTAGGGACTAGCGAGACCTTCTCCTACGAGCAGTACTTC,CASSLGTSETFSYEQYF
.,TRBJ2-1,TRBV19,TRBD2,TGTGCCAGTAGTATAGGCCCCACGGGGACTATCAACTACAATGAGCAGTTCTTC,CASSIGPTGTINYNEQFF
.,TRBJ2-7,TRBV4-2,.,TGTGCCAGCAGCCAGGAGACTAGCTACGAGCAGTACTTC,CASSQETSYEQYF
.,TRBJ2-2,TRBV6-5,TRBD1,TGTGCCAGCAGTTCTCCGGGACAGGGGAACACCGGGGAGCTGTTTTTT,CASSSPGQGNTGELFF
.,TRBJ2-7,TRBV9,TRBD1,TGTGCCAGCAGCCGGACAGGGGGCCCCACCTCCTACGAGCAGTACTTC,CASSRTGGPTSYEQYF
.,TRBJ2-1,TRBV11-2,TRBD2,TGTGCCAGCAGCAAGACGGGGGGGCTAGCGGACTCCTACAATGAGCAGTTCTTC,CASSKTGGLADSYNEQFF
once,TRBJ1-2,TRBV2,TRBD1,TGTGCCAGGGGTCCGGGACAGGGGGCAACTAACTATGGCTACACCTTC,CARGPGQGATNYGYTF
.,TRBJ1-4,TRBV7-9,TRBD1,TGTGCCAGCAGGAAAACAGGGGCGGGTGAAAAACTGTTTTTT,CASRKTGAGEKLFF
.,TRBJ2-3,TRBV6-6,TRBD2,TGTGCCAGCAGTTACTCATACGCGGGAGGAACAGATACGCAGTATTTT,CASSYSYAGGTDTQYF
.,TRBJ2-7,TRBV7-9,.,TGTGCCAGCAGCTTAGGTAGAGGGGGGGGCCTCGGGTACGAGCAGTACTTC,CASSLGRGGGLGYEQYF
.,TRBJ2-1,TRBV11-2,TRBD2,TGTGCCAGCAGCCCTTGGACTAGCGAGTACAATGAGCAGTTCTTC,CASSPWTSEYNEQFF
.,TRBJ2-3,TRBV6-5,.,TGTGCCAGCAGTTACTCTGGGGGGAGGACAGATACGCAGTATTTT,CASSYSGGRTDTQYF
few,TRBJ1-2,TRBV6-6,.,TGTGCCAGCAGTTACGTAACAGGGAGAACTGGAGCTGGCTACACCTTC,CASSYVTGRTGAGYTF
once,TRBJ2-7,TRBV27,TRBD2,TGTGCCAGCAGTTTACGGCTAGCGGATGAGCAGTACTTC,CASSLRLADEQYF
.,TRBJ2-7,TRBV19,TRBD2,TGTGCCAGTAGTTCGGGACTATCCTACGAGCAGTACTTC,CASSSGLSYEQYF
.,TRBJ2-2,TRBV11-3,TRBD1,TGTGCCAGCAGCTGCTGGGGGACAGAGAACACCGGGGAGCTGTTTTTT,CASSCWGTENTGELFF
.,TRBJ2-1,TRBV30,TRBD2,TGTGCCTGGTGGGGCGGACTAGCGGGACTCTACAATGAGCAGTTCTTC,CAWWGGLAGLYNEQFF
.,TRBJ1-5,TRBV27,TRBD1,TGTGCCAGCAGTCGGACAGGGGATCAGCCCCAGCATTTT,CASSRTGDQPQHF
.,TRBJ2-5,TRBV4-1,.,TGCGCCAGCAGCCAACACGGCGGGACCCAGTACTTC,CASSQHGGTQYF
.,TRBJ1-2,TRBV4-2,.,TGTGCCAGCAGCCAGGAGGTGCGGGACGGTAACTATGGCTACACCTTC,CASSQEVRDGNYGYTF
once,TRBJ2-3,TRBV2,.,TGTGCCAGCAGTGTCGCGCGCGGGAGCACAGATACGCAGTATTTT,CASSVARGSTDTQYF
.,TRBJ2-3,TRBV7-3,.,TGTGCCAGCAGCTTAATTAGAAGGAGTGCAGATACGCAGTATTTT,CASSLIRRSADTQYF
.,TRBJ1-5,TRBV6-6,TRBD1,TGTGCCAGCGAGGGGGCCTATAGCAATCAGCCCCAGCATTTT,CASEGAYSNQPQHF
once,TRBJ2-7,TRBV11-2,.,TGTGCCAGCAGCTTAAACGGCTGGGGTAGCGACGAGCAGTACTTC,CASSLNGWGSDEQYF
.,TRBJ2-7,TRBV7-9,TRBD2,TGTGCCAGCAGCTTAGAAGGTAGCGGGAGAGAGGAGTACTTC,CASSLEGSGREEYF
.,TRBJ2-7,TRBV6-1,TRBD2,TGTGCCAGCAGTGAATCTCGACTAGCGGGTATCTACGAGCAGTACTTC,CASSESRLAGIYEQYF
.,TRBJ2-3,TRBV4-1,TRBD1,TGCGCCAGCAGCCAACAGGACAGGAGCACAGATACGCAGTATTTT,CASSQQDRSTDTQYF
.,TRBJ2-1,TRBV2,TRBD2,TGTGCCAGCAGGGCCGGGACTAGATGGGGCAATGAGCAGTTCTTC,CASRAGTRWGNEQFF
.,TRBJ2-2,TRBV6-4,TRBD1,TGTGCCAGCAGCGGGACAGGGGGGACCGGGGAGCTGTTTTTT,CASSGTGGTGELFF
.,TRBJ2-7,TRBV27,TRBD2,TGTGCCAGCAGTGCGGCATGGGGTAGCGGGAGGGCCTCCTACGAGCAGTACTTC,CASSAAWGSGRASYEQYF
.,TRBJ2-3,TRBV11-3,TRBD1,TGTGCCAGCAGCCCCTGGGACAGTCGCACAGATACGCAGTATTTT,CASSPWDSRTDTQYF